These 13 T cell receptor beta chains originate from one sample sequenced in a study of cytomegalovirus exposure and HLA in healthy donors. Primers for the PCR totalled 60 Vbeta and 13 Jbeta. Sequencing used immunoSEQ multiplex PCR; TCRdb keeps in-frame clones, though not all of them. The sample has about 130,000 clones; roughly 72% are singletons. Sequencing was performed on PBMCs. The receptors here all came from a man aged 40-49 years in good health and CMV-seropositive.

The chain is built from TRBV4-1 and TRBJ1-2, with unresolved D. The CDR3 length is 15 residues. Looked up from germline, CDR1 is MGHRA and CDR2 is YSYEKL. V was pared by 1 base and J by 6 bases, with 15 bases between. In DNA form, the CDR3 reads TGCGCCAGCAGCCAAGGGCTGGGAGCCGGCGATGGCTACACCTTC. Residues: CASSQGLGAGDGYTF.

V is TRBV6-5 and J is TRBJ1-2; D might be TRBD1 (5 bases). Germline loops: CDR1 MNHEY, CDR2 SVGAGI. The germline V and J ends were trimmed by 4 bases and 7 bases, with 13 bases remaining between them. CDR3 size: 13 residues. The CDR3 sequence: CASSWTQSSGYTF. The CDR3 nucleotides read TGTGCCAGCAGTTGGACACAATCGAGTGGCTACACCTTC.

The chain links TRBV7-3 to TRBJ2-1, with D tentatively TRBD2 (5 bases). Germline CDR1 reads SGHTA; CDR2 reads FQGTGA. The CDR3 totals 16 residues. The V end lost 4 bases, the J end lost 4 bases, and 17 bases lay between the germline ends. CDR3 sequence (DNA): TGTGCCAGCAGCTCCAGACCCCTTGGAGGTTACAATGAGCAGTTCTTC. Translated: CASSSRPLGGYNEQFF.

This chain links TRBV9 with TRBJ1-1; tentatively, D is TRBD1 (6 bases). V was shortened by 2 bases and J by 4 bases, with 9 bases between the two germline ends. Germline-derived CDR1 and CDR2 are SGDLS and YYNGEE. There are 13 residues in the CDR3. This CDR3 reads CASSVTGLTEAFF. DNA of the CDR3: TGTGCCAGCAGCGTTACAGGGCTCACTGAAGCTTTCTTT.

This clone has only a few counts. This rearrangement joins TRBV11-3 to TRBJ1-1, with 7 bases aligning to TRBD1. CDR1 is SGHNT and CDR2 is YENEEA in the germline V gene. V gave up 4 bases and J gave up 7 bases; unmatched junction bases: 6. The CDR3 totals 13 residues. CDR3 bases: TGTGCCAGCAGCTCCACTAGACAGGGTGAAGCTTTCTTT. Translating it yields CASSSTRQGEAFF.

In the case of this clone: One end of the junction does not line up with germline, which may come from a read error. The V call is TRBV28, the J call TRBJ2-1; the match to TRBD2 covers 13 bases. Germline lookup yields CDR1 MDHEN and CDR2 SYDVKM. There are 18 residues in the CDR3. The CDR3 nucleotides are TGTGCCAGCAGTTTACACCCAGGGGGCGCAGGACTAGCGGGAGAGCGGTTCTTC. It translates to CASSLHPGGAGLAGERFF.

This clone was recorded a few times. The rearrangement links TRBV29-1 to TRBJ2-5; D gene unclear. The CDR3 contains 12 residues. V lost 5 bases and J 1 base, leaving 8 bases between the germline ends. CDR1 is SQVTM, CDR2 ANQGSEA, per germline. CDR3 amino acids: CSVSPGQETQYF. The DNA of the CDR3 is TGCAGCGTTAGTCCGGGCCAAGAGACCCAGTACTTC.

This clone was observed a handful of times. The chain recombines TRBV6-5 with TRBJ1-4; D is possibly TRBD1 (6 bases). The CDR3 spans 14 residues. Trimming left V 5 bases short and J 6 bases short, with 13 bases between. Germline CDR1 reads MNHEY; CDR2 reads SVGAGI. CDR3: CASSEDRNYEKLFF. CDR3 sequence (DNA): TGTGCCAGCAGTGAGGACAGAAACTATGAAAAACTGTTTTTT.

The rearrangement links TRBV2 to TRBJ2-2, with D perhaps matching TRBD1 (5 bases). CDR1 and CDR2 from the germline V gene are SNHLY and FYNNEI. This CDR3 spans 13 amino acids. Trimming shortened V by 3 bases and J by 10 bases, and 12 bases separated the two germline ends. The CDR3 is CASSDFRVEELFF. The CDR3 DNA sequence: TGTGCCAGCAGTGACTTCAGGGTTGAGGAGCTGTTTTTT.

This clone was counted a single time. The genes are TRBV4-2 and TRBJ1-2; possible D gene TRBD1, 5 bases. This CDR3 has 15 residues. V was trimmed by 0 bases and J by 2 bases, leaving 10 bases between them. In germline, CDR1 is LGHNA, CDR2 YNFKEQ. CDR3 sequence (DNA): TGTGCCAGCAGCCAAGACAGGGCTAGGAACTATGGCTACACCTTC. It translates to CASSQDRARNYGYTF.

Written as DNA, the CDR3 is TGCAGCGTCGCCGGGACAGCCGGCTCTGGGGCCAACGTCCTGACTTTC. Protein sequence: CSVAGTAGSGANVLTF. J is TRBJ2-6 and V is TRBV29-1; TRBD1 matches 7 bases. CDR1 is SQVTM and CDR2 is ANQGSEA in the germline V gene. CDR3 length: 16 amino acids. V was clipped by 6 bases and J by 0 bases; unmatched bases: 8. Together with reference TRBV29-1 and TRBJ2-6, the CDR3 gives the full variable domain: SAVISQKPSRDICQRGTSLTIQCQVDSQVTMMFWYRQQPGQSLTLIATANQGSEATYESGFVIDKFPISRPNLTFSTLTVSNMSPEDSSIYLCSVAGTAGSGANVLTFGAGSRLTVL.

The rearrangement joins TRBV25-1 to TRBJ2-7; 7 nucleotides match TRBD1. The CDR3 runs 14 residues. V shed 7 bases, J shed 2 bases, and the junction held 8 bases outside the gene matches. Germline V CDR1 and CDR2: MGHDK, SYGVNS. The CDR3 reads CASTDKGAAYEQYF. CDR3 nucleotides: TGTGCCAGCACCGATAAGGGGGCAGCCTACGAGCAGTACTTC.

The chain couples TRBV7-2 to TRBJ2-3; 14 positions match TRBD2. The junction had 3 bases not matched to a gene; V was cut back by 4 bases and J by 6 bases. Germline assignment: CDR1 SGHTA and CDR2 FQGNSA. This CDR3 is built from 15 residues. The CDR3 loop is CASSWRLAGGDTQYF. In DNA form, the CDR3 reads TGTGCCAGCAGCTGGAGACTAGCGGGGGGGGATACGCAGTATTTT.